A selection of T cell receptor beta chains follows, all from one sample in a study of human T cells and chemical hapten exposure. TCRdb re-called the RACE reads through MiXCR, storing one row per CDR3 protein. Of tens of thousands of distinct CDR3 sequences in the sample, 9.3% were seen once. The sequences come from whole blood, collected in connection with sensitization to the hapten diphenylcyclopropenone (DPC). Receptors were obtained from a woman in her thirties or forties with alopecia areata. Some clones in this sample may be carry-over from other donors' samples. Each CDR3 is given with its conserved first and last residue. A D gene is named only where the DNA matches it firmly. A row's size may be missing; if present it is once, few, many or a size class.

CASRSAGELFF | TGTGCGAGCCGTTCGGCCGGGGAGCTGTTTTTT | many | NA | TRBJ2-2 | TRBV3-2
CSVDKTGGKETQYF | TGCAGCGTTGACAAGACAGGGGGGAAAGAGACCCAGTACTTC | many | TRBD1 | TRBJ2-5 | TRBV29-1
CSVEVRSGDRVPTKYGYTF | TGCAGCGTTGAAGTGCGTTCGGGAGACAGGGTCCCTACAAAGTATGGCTACACCTTC | many | TRBD1 | TRBJ1-2 | TRBV29-1
CSVVRPSNTEAFF | TGCAGCGTTGTACGGCCGTCAAACACTGAAGCTTTCTTT | many | NA | TRBJ1-1 | TRBV29-1
CASSLGGGGQWAYNEQFF | TGTGCCAGCAGCTTAGGAGGGGGCGGACAGTGGGCCTACAATGAGCAGTTCTTC | few | TRBD1 | TRBJ2-1 | TRBV7-6
CSASPVSMNTEAFF | TGCAGTGCTAGTCCAGTCAGTATGAACACTGAAGCTTTCTTT | many | NA | TRBJ1-1 | TRBV20-1
CASSLELSTGELFF | TGTGCCAGCAGCTTAGAATTGAGCACCGGGGAGCTGTTTTTT | many | NA | TRBJ2-2 | TRBV7-2
CASSPEDRYGYTF | TGTGCCAGCAGCCCGGAGGACAGATATGGCTACACCTTC | many | NA | TRBJ1-2 | TRBV14
CASSFRTSAKETQYF | TGCGCCAGCAGCTTTCGGACTAGCGCTAAAGAGACCCAGTACTTC | many | TRBD2 | TRBJ2-5 | TRBV4-1
CASSQVPGNSGNTIYF | TGCGCCAGCAGCCAAGTACCAGGCAACTCTGGAAACACCATATATTTT | many | NA | TRBJ1-3 | TRBV4-3
CASSSTSGLGGELFF | TGTGCCAGCAGTTCGACCTCAGGATTAGGCGGGGAGCTGTTTTTT | many | NA | TRBJ2-2 | TRBV7-7
CASSLDRGSSYEQYF | TGTGCCAGCAGCCTCGACAGGGGTAGCTCCTACGAGCAGTACTTC | medium-sized | TRBD1 | TRBJ2-7 | TRBV7-8
CASSSDADRGAYEQYF | TGTGCCAGCAGCTCCGACGCGGACAGGGGTGCCTACGAGCAGTACTTC | few | TRBD1 | TRBJ2-7 | TRBV5-4
CATSGLSNTEAFF | TGTGCCACCTCGGGCCTTTCGAACACTGAAGCTTTCTTT | many | NA | TRBJ1-1 | TRBV25-1
CAWSSQRGLGDTQYF | TGTGCCTGGAGTTCCCAGCGGGGGCTGGGAGATACGCAGTATTTT | many | TRBD2 | TRBJ2-3 | TRBV30
CSAGTTQETQYF | TGCAGTGCCGGGACTACCCAAGAGACCCAGTACTTC | NA | TRBD2 | TRBJ2-5 | TRBV20-1
CASSLRGAWHEQFF | TGTGCCAGCAGCTTGCGGGGGGCTTGGCATGAGCAGTTCTTC | many | NA | TRBJ2-1 | TRBV5-8
CASSLIYEQYF | TGTGCCAGCAGTTTAATCTACGAGCAGTACTTC | NA | NA | TRBJ2-7 | TRBV28
CASSLEHSNQPQHF | TGTGCCAGCAGTTTAGAGCATAGCAATCAGCCCCAGCATTTT | few | NA | TRBJ1-5 | TRBV12-3/TRBV12-4